This T cell receptor (beta chain) is drawn from a study of vaccination effects on CD4 cells after COVID-19. Whole-study findings and limits: In the late period after vaccination, infection- and vaccine-induced clones contracted markedly.

Sequencing was performed with immunoSEQ multiplex PCR; in TCRdb, only in-frame clones are kept and a portion is missing. The sample holds about 74,000 clones; approximately 71% are singletons and the top ten take approximately 2%. Following culture for approximately ten days, CD4+ T cells were isolated. Vaccinated recipients, who were negative for nucleocapsid antibodies, had no history of SARS-CoV-2 infection. Per the germline V gene, CDR1 is KGHDR and CDR2 is SFDVKD. V was clipped by 3 bases and J by 3 bases; unmatched bases: 10. CDR3 length: 17 residues. A word on this clone: Its target is unknown.

Source: CD4+ T cells from PBMCs cultured without peptide, taken before COVID-19 vaccination. The TCR comes from a human donor who received a COVID-19 vaccine. The rearrangement links TRBV24-1 to TRBJ2-1; 7 nucleotides align to TRBD2. Here the CDR3 reads CATSDTHSGVFYNEQFF. DNA for the CDR3: TGTGCCACCAGTGATACCCACAGCGGGGTTTTCTACAATGAGCAGTTCTTC.